A single sample is the source of the 2 T cell receptor beta chains below, sequenced in a study of metastatic and nonmetastatic thyroid tumors. All patients were untreated before thyroid surgery. Via MiXCR, TCRdb re-called the PCR reads. This sample carries 30,000 to 40,000 clones, more than 15% of them seen once, and the ten largest clones take around 7.2%. The sample taken for sequencing was blood. The receptors were sampled from a female donor with papillary thyroid cancer or a benign thyroid nodule (not recorded which). Some clones in this sample may be carry-over from other donors' samples.

Notes on this clone: Being one base from a much bigger clone, this may be a read error. Other DNA sequences within the sample encode an identical CDR3. The CDR3 is CSVSPAGFSEQYF. In nucleotides, the CDR3 is TGCAGCGTGAGCCCTGCGGGGTTTTCCGAGCAGTACTTC. The chain couples TRBV29-1 to TRBJ2-7; D perhaps matches TRBD2 (6 bases). CDR1 SQVTM and CDR2 ANQGSEA come from the germline V gene. V was cut by 6 bases and J by 6 bases, with 18 bases left in between. The CDR3 is made up of 13 amino acids.

V gene TRBV28 combines with J gene TRBJ1-5; unclear D gene. Trimming pared 7 bases from V and 3 bases from J, leaving 16 bases between. The CDR3 extends over 15 amino acids. From germline, CDR1 is MDHEN and CDR2 SYDVKM. CDR3 nucleotides: TGTGCCAGCAACTTTGGTGGGTACGTCAATCAGCCCCAGCATTTT. It encodes CASNFGGYVNQPQHF.